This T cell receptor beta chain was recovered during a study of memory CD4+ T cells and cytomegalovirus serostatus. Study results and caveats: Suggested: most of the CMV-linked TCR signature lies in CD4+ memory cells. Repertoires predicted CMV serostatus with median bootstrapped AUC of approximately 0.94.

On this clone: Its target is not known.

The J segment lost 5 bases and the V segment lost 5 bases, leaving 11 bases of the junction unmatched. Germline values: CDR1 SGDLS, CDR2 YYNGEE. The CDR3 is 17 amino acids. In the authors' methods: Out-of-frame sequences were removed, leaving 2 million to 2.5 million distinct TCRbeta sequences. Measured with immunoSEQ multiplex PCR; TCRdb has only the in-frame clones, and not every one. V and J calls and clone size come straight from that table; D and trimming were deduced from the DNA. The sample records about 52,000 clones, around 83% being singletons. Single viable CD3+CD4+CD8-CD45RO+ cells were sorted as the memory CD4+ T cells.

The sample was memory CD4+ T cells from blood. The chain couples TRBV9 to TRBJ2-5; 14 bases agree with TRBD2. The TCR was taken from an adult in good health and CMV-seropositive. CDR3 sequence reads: CASSFGGLAGVGETQYF. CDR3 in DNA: TGTGCCAGCAGTTTTGGGGGACTAGCGGGAGTCGGGGAGACCCAGTACTTC.